Following are 15 T cell receptor beta chains from one sample sequenced in a study of CD8 T cells in ankylosing spondylitis. General observations from the study: A TCR beta motif of about 8 highly homologous variants seemed to mark ankylosing spondylitis blood.

No antigens are known for them. In TCRdb, the 5' RACE reads were re-called with MiXCR into one record per CDR3 protein. The sample lists 330,000 or so distinct CDR3 sequences, approximately 8% occurring once. Sequencing input: blood, either unsorted or a sorted T cell fraction (not recorded which). The source is a male donor with ankylosing spondylitis.

This clonotype appeared many times. The gene calls are TRBV28 and TRBJ2-3; 12 nucleotides align to TRBD2. There are 17 residues in the CDR3. In germline, CDR1 is MDHEN, CDR2 SYDVKM. After removal of 6 bases from V and 0 bases from J, the junction contained 7 bases not matched to a gene. The DNA of the CDR3 is TGTGCCAGCAGGGTGACTAGCGGGAGACCTAGCACAGATACGCAGTATTTT. Translating it yields CASRVTSGRPSTDTQYF.

The chain's CDR3 is CASSRRTSYQETQYF. Written as DNA, the CDR3 is TGTGCCAGCAGTCGGCGGACTAGCTACCAAGAGACCCAGTACTTC. The V and J genes are TRBV12-3 or TRBV12-4 and TRBJ2-5; 8 nucleotides line up with TRBD2. This CDR3 region has 15 residues. The V gene end was trimmed by 5 bases and the J gene end by 0 bases; junction bases not matched to a gene: 5.

In its sample, this clonotype was seen a few times. The chain combines TRBV20-1 with TRBJ2-1, with D tentatively TRBD2 (6 bases). The germline V gene encodes CDR1 DFQATT and CDR2 SNEGSKA (reference sequence). Deletions cut 1 base from V and 2 bases from J, with 12 bases between. The CDR3 is made up of 15 amino acids. CDR3 amino acids: CSARAGSSAYNEQFF. The CDR3 nucleotides read TGCAGTGCTAGAGCTGGGTCTAGCGCCTACAATGAGCAGTTCTTC.

Regarding this clonotype: The junction differs from germline at one of its ends, possibly a read error. The chain recombines TRBV4-1 with TRBJ2-1, with 13 bases lining up with TRBD2. Germline CDR1 and CDR2: MGHRA and YSYEKL. This CDR3 comprises 15 residues. CDR3 amino acids: CASSQPGLAGSEPFF. Written as DNA, the CDR3 is TGCGCCAGCAGCCAGCCGGGACTAGCGGGAAGTGAGCCGTTCTTC.

This clonotype has ten or more counts. The J gene is TRBJ2-2, the V gene TRBV5-1; weak D call: TRBD1 (5 bases). The length of the CDR3 is 14 residues. The V and J ends lost 4 bases and 6 bases respectively, with 13 bases between them. Germline V CDR1 and CDR2: SGHRS, YFSETQ. The CDR3 sequence is CASSMGRIPGELFF. CDR3 in DNA: TGCGCCAGCAGCATGGGGCGCATCCCCGGGGAGCTGTTTTTT. The whole variable domain, remainder taken from reference TRBV5-1 and TRBJ2-2, is KAGVTQTPRYLIKTRGQQVTLSCSPISGHRSVSWYQQTPGQGLQFLFEYFSETQRNKGNFPGRFSGRQFSNSRSEMNVSTLELGDSALYLCASSMGRIPGELFFGEGSRLTVL.

V usage is TRBV3-1 and J usage is TRBJ2-1, with 10 bases matching TRBD2. This CDR3 comprises 19 residues. The junction had 23 bases not matched to a gene; V was cut back by 10 bases and J by 5 bases. The germline V gene has CDR1 LGHDT and CDR2 YNNKEL (reference sequence). The CDR3 region is CANDWGLPKREGPDNEQFF. CDR3 nucleotide sequence: TGTGCCAACGACTGGGGGCTTCCAAAGCGGGAGGGCCCCGACAATGAGCAGTTCTTC.

This clonotype has just a few counts. V is TRBV10-3 and J is TRBJ1-2; a weak D match, TRBD1 (6 bases). V shed 11 bases and J shed 5 bases, with 18 bases lying between them. Germline CDR1 is ENHRY and CDR2 is SYGVKD. CDR3 length equals 13 residues. CDR3 sequence (DNA): TGTGCCGTCAAGACAGGTGTCGATTATGGCTACACCTTC. As protein: CAVKTGVDYGYTF.

This clonotype was recorded a few times. V gene TRBV4-2 combines with J gene TRBJ2-3; 11 nucleotides match TRBD2. V gave up 8 bases and J gave up 2 bases; unmatched junction bases: 3. The CDR3 runs to 14 residues. Germline-derived CDR1 and CDR2 are LGHNA and YNFKEQ. The CDR3 protein is CASVSGRDTDTQYF. The CDR3 DNA reads as TGTGCCAGCGTTAGCGGGAGGGACACAGATACGCAGTATTTT.

This clonotype has only a few counts. The V gene is TRBV29-1, the J gene TRBJ2-7; 7 nucleotides line up with TRBD2. CDR3 length: 15 residues. The germline CDR1 and CDR2 sequences are SQVTM and ANQGSEA. V trimming: 4 bases; J trimming: 0 bases; junction bases outside the gene matches: 9. The CDR3 protein is CSVGVDGRTSYEQYF. As DNA, the CDR3 is TGCAGCGTTGGTGTGGACGGGAGGACCTCCTACGAGCAGTACTTC.

The V gene is TRBV11-2, the J gene TRBJ2-2, with D maybe TRBD2 (5 bases). V was clipped by 1 base and J by 3 bases, with 18 bases between them. Germline CDR1 SGHAT, CDR2 FQNNGV. The CDR3 length is 18 residues. The CDR3 sequence: CASSLVASVDGDTGELFF. The DNA for the CDR3 is TGTGCCAGCAGCTTAGTGGCTAGTGTGGACGGGGACACCGGGGAGCTGTTTTTT.

This clonotype was observed a few times. The CDR3 region has the DNA TGTGCCAGCAGCAAAACGGGGCTTGGGGAGCTGTTTTTT. Protein: CASSKTGLGELFF. V is TRBV21-1 and J is TRBJ2-2. TRBV21-1 is tagged as a pseudogene. The CDR3 has 13 residues.

In the case of this clonotype: As the CDR3 is not closed by the conserved phenylalanine or tryptophan, this likely results from a read error. The chain recombines TRBV28 with TRBJ2-1; 8 nucleotides agree with TRBD1. Per the germline V gene, CDR1 is MDHEN and CDR2 is SYDVKM. The length of the CDR3 is 13 residues. The CDR3 DNA sequence: TGTGCTCTTCAGGGGGCAGAATACAATGAGCAGTTCCTC. Its translation is CALQGAEYNEQFL.

For this clonotype: One end of the junction does not line up with germline, which may come from a read error. V and J are TRBV11-2 and TRBJ2-7; 10 bases agree with TRBD2. The germline CDR1 and CDR2 sequences are SGHAT and FQNNGV. CDR3 length equals 16 residues. The DNA for the CDR3 is TGTGCCAGCAGCCTAGATAGCGGGAGGATTTCATACGAGCAGTACTTC. Amino acid sequence: CASSLDSGRISYEQYF.

This clonotype was found a few times. The rearrangement joins TRBV19 to TRBJ1-2; no reliable D call. Germline-derived CDR1 and CDR2 are LNHDA and SQIVND (reference sequence). This CDR3 is built from 14 residues. V was pared by 3 bases and J by 3 bases, with 11 bases between. The CDR3 is CASSIRSRDYGYTF. The CDR3 region has the DNA TGTGCCAGTAGTATTCGGAGTAGGGACTATGGCTACACCTTC.

The rearrangement links TRBV4-3 to TRBJ1-1; no clear D gene. The CDR3 is 15 residues long. Germline V gives CDR1 LGHNA, CDR2 YSLEER. Trimming cost V 3 bases and J 1 base, with 12 bases left between them. DNA for the CDR3: TGCGCCAGCAGCCACGCCACGGAACGGAACACTGAAGCTTTCTTT. Protein: CASSHATERNTEAFF.